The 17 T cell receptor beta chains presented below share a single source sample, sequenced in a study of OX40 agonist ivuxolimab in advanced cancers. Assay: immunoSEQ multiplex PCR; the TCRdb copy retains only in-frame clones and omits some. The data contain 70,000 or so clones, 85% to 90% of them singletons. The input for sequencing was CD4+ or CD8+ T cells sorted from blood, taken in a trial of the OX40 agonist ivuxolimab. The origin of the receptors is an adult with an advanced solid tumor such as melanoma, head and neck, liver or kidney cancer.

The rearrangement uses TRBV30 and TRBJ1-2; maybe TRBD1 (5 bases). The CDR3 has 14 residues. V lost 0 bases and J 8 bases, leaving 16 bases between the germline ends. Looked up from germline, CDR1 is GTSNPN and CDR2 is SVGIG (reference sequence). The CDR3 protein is CAWSVGAEGPGYTF. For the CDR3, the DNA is TGTGCCTGGAGTGTAGGGGCAGAAGGTCCCGGCTACACCTTC.

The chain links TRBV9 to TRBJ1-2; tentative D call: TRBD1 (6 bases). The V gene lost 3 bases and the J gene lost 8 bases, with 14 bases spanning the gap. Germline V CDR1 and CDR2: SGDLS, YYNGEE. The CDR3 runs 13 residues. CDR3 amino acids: CASSGYREGGYTF. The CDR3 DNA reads TGTGCCAGCAGCGGATACAGGGAGGGAGGCTACACCTTC.

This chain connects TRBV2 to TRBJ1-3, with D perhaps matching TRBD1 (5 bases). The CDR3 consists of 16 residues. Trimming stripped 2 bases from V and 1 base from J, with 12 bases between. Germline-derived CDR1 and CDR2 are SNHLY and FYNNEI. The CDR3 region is CASSERRTTSGNTIYF. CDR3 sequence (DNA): TGTGCCAGCAGTGAAAGGAGGACAACATCTGGAAACACCATATATTTT.

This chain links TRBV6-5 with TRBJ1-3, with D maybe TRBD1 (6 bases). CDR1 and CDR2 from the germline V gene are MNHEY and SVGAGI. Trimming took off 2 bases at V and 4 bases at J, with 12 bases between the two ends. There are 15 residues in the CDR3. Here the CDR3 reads CASSYATGRGNTIYF. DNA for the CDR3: TGTGCCAGCAGTTACGCCACAGGGCGCGGAAACACCATATATTTT.

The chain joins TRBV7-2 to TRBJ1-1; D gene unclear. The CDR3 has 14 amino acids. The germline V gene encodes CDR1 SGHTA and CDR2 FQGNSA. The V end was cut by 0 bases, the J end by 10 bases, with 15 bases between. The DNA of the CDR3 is TGTGCCAGCAGCTTAGCGCTTGGCAACGGAGGAGCTTTCTTT. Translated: CASSLALGNGGAFF. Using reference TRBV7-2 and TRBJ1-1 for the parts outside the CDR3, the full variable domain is GAGVSQSPSNKVTEKGKDVELRCDPISGHTALYWYRQSLGQGLEFLIYFQGNSAPDKSGLPSDRFSAERTGGSVSTLTIQRTQQEDSAVYLCASSLALGNGGAFFGQGTRLTVV.

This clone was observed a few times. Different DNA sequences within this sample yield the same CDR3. CDR3 in DNA: TGTGCCAGCAGCCTCGCTGGAGGAGGGTACGAGCAGTACTTC. This codes for CASSLAGGGYEQYF. The rearrangement uses TRBV11-2 and TRBJ2-7; tentatively, D is TRBD2 (6 bases). The germline V gene encodes CDR1 SGHAT and CDR2 FQNNGV. This CDR3 has 14 amino acids. V was shortened by 5 bases and J by 4 bases, with 15 bases between the two germline ends.

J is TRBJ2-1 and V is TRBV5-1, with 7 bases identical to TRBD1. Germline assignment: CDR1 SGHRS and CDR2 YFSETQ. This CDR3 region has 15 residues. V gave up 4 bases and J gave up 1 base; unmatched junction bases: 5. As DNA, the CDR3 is TGCGCCAGCAGCCCCTCGACAGGGTCCTACAATGAGCAGTTCTTC. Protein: CASSPSTGSYNEQFF. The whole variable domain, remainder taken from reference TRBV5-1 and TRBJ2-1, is KAGVTQTPRYLIKTRGQQVTLSCSPISGHRSVSWYQQTPGQGLQFLFEYFSETQRNKGNFPGRFSGRQFSNSRSEMNVSTLELGDSALYLCASSPSTGSYNEQFFGPGTRLTVL.

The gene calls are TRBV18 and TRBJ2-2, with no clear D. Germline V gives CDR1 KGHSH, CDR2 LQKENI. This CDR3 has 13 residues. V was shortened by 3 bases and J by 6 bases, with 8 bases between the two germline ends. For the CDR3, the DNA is TGTGCCAGCTCACCGGGCAGTGCCGGGGAGCTGTTTTTT. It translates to CASSPGSAGELFF. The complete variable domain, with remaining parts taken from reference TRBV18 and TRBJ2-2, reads NAGVMQNPRHLVRRRGQEARLRCSPMKGHSHVYWYRQLPEEGLKFMVYLQKENIIDESGMPKERFSAEFPKEGPSILRIQQVVRGDSAAYFCASSPGSAGELFFGEGSRLTVL.

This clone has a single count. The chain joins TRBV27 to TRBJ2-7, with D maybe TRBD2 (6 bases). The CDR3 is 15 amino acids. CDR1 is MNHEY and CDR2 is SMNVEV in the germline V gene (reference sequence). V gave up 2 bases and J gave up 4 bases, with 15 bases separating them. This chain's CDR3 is CASSLVGASEYEQYF. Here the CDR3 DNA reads TGTGCCAGCAGTTTAGTAGGGGCTAGCGAGTACGAGCAGTACTTC.

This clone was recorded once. The DNA for the CDR3 is TGTGCCAGCAGGCCCGAGAGCGGGACTTACGAGCAGTACTTC. Amino acids: CASRPESGTYEQYF. The V gene is TRBV6-1, the J gene TRBJ2-7; 7 nucleotides align to TRBD2. In germline, CDR1 is MNHNS, CDR2 SASEGT. Germline trimming cut 6 bases from V and 4 bases from J; bases unmatched to any gene: 9. CDR3 size: 14 residues.

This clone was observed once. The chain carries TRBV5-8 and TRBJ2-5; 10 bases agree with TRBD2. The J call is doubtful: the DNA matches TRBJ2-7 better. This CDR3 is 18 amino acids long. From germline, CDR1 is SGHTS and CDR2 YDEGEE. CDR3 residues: CASSFSPGLAASSYEQYF. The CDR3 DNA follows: TGTGCCAGCAGCTTCAGCCCCGGACTAGCGGCCTCCTCCTACGAGCAGTACTTC.

The CDR3 spells CASSLAPSGNTDTQYF. The CDR3 nucleotides are TGTGCCAGCAGCTTGGCCCCTAGCGGGAACACAGATACGCAGTATTTT. The chain uses TRBV5-4 and TRBJ2-3, with TRBD2 matching 9 bases. Trimming removed 0 bases from V and 2 bases from J; junction bases left unmatched: 4. CDR1 is SGHNT, CDR2 YYREEE, per germline (reference sequence). The CDR3 consists of 16 residues.

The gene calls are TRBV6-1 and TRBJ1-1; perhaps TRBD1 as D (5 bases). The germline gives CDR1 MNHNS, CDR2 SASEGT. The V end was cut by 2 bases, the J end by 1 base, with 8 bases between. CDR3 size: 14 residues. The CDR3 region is CASSEPGTNTEAFF. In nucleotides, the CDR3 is TGTGCCAGCAGTGAACCCGGGACGAACACTGAAGCTTTCTTT.

The CDR3 here is CASSPRQGRTEAFF. The CDR3 region has the DNA TGTGCCAGCAGCCCCCGCCAGGGACGAACTGAAGCTTTCTTT. This rearrangement joins TRBV7-8 to TRBJ1-1; a possible D gene is TRBD1 (5 bases). V was cut by 5 bases and J by 5 bases, with 15 bases left in between. Germline CDR1 SGHVS, CDR2 FQNEAQ. This CDR3 region has 14 residues.

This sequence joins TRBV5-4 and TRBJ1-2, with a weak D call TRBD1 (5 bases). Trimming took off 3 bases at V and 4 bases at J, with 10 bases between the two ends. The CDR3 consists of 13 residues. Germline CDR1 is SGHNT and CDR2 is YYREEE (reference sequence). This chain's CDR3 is CASSSRGAYGYTF. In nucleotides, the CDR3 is TGTGCCAGCAGCTCGCGCGGGGCCTATGGCTACACCTTC.

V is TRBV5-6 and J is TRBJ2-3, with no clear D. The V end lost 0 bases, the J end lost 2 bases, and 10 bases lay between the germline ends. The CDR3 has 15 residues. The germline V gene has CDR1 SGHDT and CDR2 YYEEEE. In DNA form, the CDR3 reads TGTGCCAGCAGCTTGGGGCAGACACTCACAGATACGCAGTATTTT. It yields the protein CASSLGQTLTDTQYF.

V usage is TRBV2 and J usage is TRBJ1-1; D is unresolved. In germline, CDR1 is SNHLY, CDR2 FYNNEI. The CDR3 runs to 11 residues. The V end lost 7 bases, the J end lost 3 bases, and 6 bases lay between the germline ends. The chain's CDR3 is CASNLDTEAFF. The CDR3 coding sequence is TGTGCCAGCAATCTTGACACTGAAGCTTTCTTT.